The next 22 T cell receptor beta chains were all read from a single sample in a study of shared clonotypes between healthy human individuals (dated by TCRdb to between 2020 and 2021). Library prep was done by the immunoSEQ multiplex PCR assay. Imported from immuneACCESS, the table was reduced by TCRdb to in-frame sequences with V and J called. These copies leave out some clones; in studies compared against another copy, an unresolved V gene accounts for under half, and the cause of the remainder is not known. Within this sample are over 2 million clones, with 85% to 95% of them counted one time only. The ten largest account for approximately 0.39% of the sample. The specimen sequenced was naive CD4+ T cells from PBMCs. The intended sense of this specimen's cell subset or site label: CD45RA+ positively selected. The receptors were sampled from a man aged 18 to 29 in good health. Some clones in this sample may be carry-over from other donors' samples.

The table lists this clone with a count of one. The genes are TRBV6-1 and TRBJ2-2, with D unclear. From germline, CDR1 is MNHNS and CDR2 SASEGT. This CDR3 has 14 residues. V was clipped by 2 bases and J by 6 bases, with 10 bases between them. CDR3 amino acids: CASSEPGRAGELFF. CDR3 DNA: TGTGCCAGCAGTGAACCAGGTCGGGCCGGGGAGCTGTTTTTT.

In its sample, this clone was seen once. Other DNA sequences in the sample encode the same CDR3. V gene TRBV5-1 combines with J gene TRBJ1-1, with D possibly matching TRBD1 (5 bases). CDR1 is SGHRS, CDR2 YFSETQ, per germline. Trimming cost V 1 base and J 4 bases, with 11 bases left between them. This CDR3 comprises 14 residues. The CDR3 coding sequence is TGCGCCAGCAGCTTGCAAGGGGTGGGCACTGAAGCTTTCTTT. It translates to CASSLQGVGTEAFF.

This rearrangement joins TRBV2 to TRBJ1-5; D not certain. This CDR3 region has 14 residues. Germline CDR1 and CDR2: SNHLY and FYNNEI. Deletions cut 7 bases from V and 0 bases from J, with 10 bases between. The CDR3, as DNA: TGTGCCAGCACCCAGGCAGTTAGCAATCAGCCCCAGCATTTT. Residues: CASTQAVSNQPQHF.

The CDR3 sequence is CASSVATGSRAGELFF. The CDR3 DNA is TGTGCCAGCAGCGTAGCTACGGGTAGTCGGGCCGGGGAGCTGTTTTTT. The chain is built from TRBV9 and TRBJ2-2; no clear D. Trimming cost V 0 bases and J 6 bases, with 15 bases left between them. The length of the CDR3 is 16 residues. CDR1 SGDLS and CDR2 YYNGEE come from the germline V gene.

The CDR3 DNA is TGTGCCAGCAGTCCTACGGGCTCGAAAAATGAAAAACTGTTTTTT. Translating it yields CASSPTGSKNEKLFF. The chain joins TRBV7-9 to TRBJ1-4; D is unclear. Germline CDR1 is SEHNR and CDR2 is FQNEAQ (reference sequence). The CDR3 runs to 15 residues. V lost 6 bases to trimming and J lost 5 bases, with 16 bases between them.

The rearrangement links TRBV11-1 to TRBJ2-3, with D uncertain. V gave up 8 bases and J gave up 6 bases, with 18 bases separating them. CDR1 and CDR2 (germline): SGHAT, FQDESV (reference sequence). CDR3 length: 14 amino acids. The DNA of the CDR3 is TGTGCCAGCTCCAGGAGCGCCAAGACGGATACGCAGTATTTT. It specifies CASSRSAKTDTQYF.

The chain is built from TRBV5-1 and TRBJ2-3; 15 bases are a match to TRBD2. V shed 3 bases and J 1 base; nucleotides not matched to a gene: 6. The CDR3 totals 18 residues. Germline CDR1 is SGHRS and CDR2 is YFSETQ. The CDR3 sequence is CASSSGLAGGLGTDTQYF. As DNA, the CDR3 is TGCGCCAGCAGCTCAGGACTAGCGGGAGGGCTGGGCACAGATACGCAGTATTTT.

The V and J genes are TRBV11-1 and TRBJ2-5, with D possibly TRBD2 on 5 matching bases. The J call could be wrong; TRBJ2-7 is a better fit for the DNA end. CDR1 and CDR2 from the germline V gene are SGHAT and FQDESV (reference sequence). The CDR3 is 11 amino acids. The CDR3 DNA sequence: TGTGCCAGCAGCGAGCGGAGCGAGCAGTACTTC. Translating gives CASSERSEQYF.

The J gene is TRBJ1-1, the V gene TRBV30, with D perhaps matching TRBD1 (5 bases). V lost 2 bases, J lost 6 bases, and 16 bases lay in between. The CDR3 is 14 residues long. Looked up from germline, CDR1 is GTSNPN and CDR2 is SVGIG (reference sequence). CDR3 DNA sequence: TGTGCCTGGAGTTTATCCGGGACCGAAGCTGAAGCTTTCTTT. It specifies CAWSLSGTEAEAFF.

To note about this clone: The identical CDR3 is also encoded by other nucleotide sequences in the sample. The chain recombines TRBV28 with TRBJ2-3; 9 bases are a match to TRBD2. The trim removed 2 bases at V and 4 bases at J, leaving 1 base unmatched. CDR1 and CDR2 from the germline V gene are MDHEN and SYDVKM. The CDR3 is 14 amino acids. Written as DNA, the CDR3 is TGTGCCAGCAGTTTAGCGGGAGGGTCAGATACGCAGTATTTT. It translates to CASSLAGGSDTQYF.

J is TRBJ2-7 and V is TRBV28; D remains unclear. V lost 5 bases to trimming and J lost 0 bases, with 17 bases between them. Germline CDR1 reads MDHEN; CDR2 reads SYDVKM. This CDR3 has 16 amino acids. The CDR3 DNA reads as TGTGCCAGCAGTCCACCCGGGCAGAGTAGCTCCTACGAGCAGTACTTC. Its translation is CASSPPGQSSSYEQYF.

In regard to this clone: The identical CDR3 is also encoded by other nucleotide sequences in the sample. The chain recombines TRBV7-9 with TRBJ1-2; D call uncertain. The CDR3 spans 12 residues. From germline, CDR1 is SEHNR and CDR2 FQNEAQ (reference sequence). V lost 1 base to trimming and J lost 4 bases, with 4 bases between them. The CDR3 reads CASSLDGYGYTF. The DNA of the CDR3 is TGTGCCAGCAGCTTAGATGGCTATGGCTACACCTTC.

This chain uses TRBV4-2 with TRBJ2-1; D may be TRBD2 (5 bases). CDR3 length: 16 amino acids. V was shortened by 7 bases and J by 0 bases, with 16 bases between the two germline ends. Germline CDR1 and CDR2: LGHNA and YNFKEQ. The CDR3 region is CASTRRPGSSYNEQFF. CDR3 DNA sequence: TGTGCCAGCACCCGAAGGCCGGGGAGCTCCTACAATGAGCAGTTCTTC.

V usage is TRBV29-1 and J usage is TRBJ1-1; D is possibly TRBD1 (5 bases). The CDR3 is 13 residues long. Looked up from germline, CDR1 is SQVTM and CDR2 is ANQGSEA. V was cut by 4 bases and J by 7 bases, with 16 bases left in between. CDR3 loop: CSVVLGRDFEAFF. The CDR3 DNA reads TGCAGCGTTGTCTTGGGTAGGGACTTTGAAGCTTTCTTT.

CDR3 in amino acids: CASSIRTEGGYEQYF. The CDR3 bases are TGTGCCAGCAGCATCCGGACGGAGGGGGGGTACGAGCAGTACTTC. The chain combines TRBV7-9 with TRBJ2-5, with a tentative D call TRBD2 (7 bases). The DNA end favors TRBJ2-7, so the J call may be wrong. CDR1 is SEHNR and CDR2 is FQNEAQ in the germline V gene (reference sequence). The CDR3 is 15 residues long.

The V and J genes are TRBV7-3 and TRBJ2-1, with 9 bases matching TRBD2. The CDR3 runs 15 residues. V lost 6 bases, J lost 6 bases, and 9 bases stayed unmatched. Germline lookup yields CDR1 SGHTA and CDR2 FQGTGA. The CDR3 protein is CASSFTGTSPNEQFF. The CDR3 coding sequence is TGTGCCAGCAGTTTTACCGGGACTAGCCCCAATGAGCAGTTCTTC. The whole variable domain, filled in from reference TRBV7-3 and TRBJ2-1, reads GAGVSQTPSNKVTEKGKYVELRCDPISGHTALYWYRQSLGQGPEFLIYFQGTGAADDSGLPNDRFFAVRPEGSVSTLKIQRTERGDSAVYLCASSFTGTSPNEQFFGPGTRLTVL.

Only one count was recorded for this clone. The CDR3 DNA sequence: TGTGCCAGCAGCATCGACTCAGTAGGGCAGTTCTTC. Translating it yields CASSIDSVGQFF. The chain employs TRBV5-4 and TRBJ2-1, with D hard to call. From germline, CDR1 is SGHNT and CDR2 YYREEE (reference sequence). Trimming cost V 4 bases and J 12 bases, with 14 bases left between them. The CDR3 consists of 12 residues. Using reference TRBV5-4 and TRBJ2-1 for the parts outside the CDR3, the full variable domain is ETGVTQSPTHLIKTRGQQVTLRCSSQSGHNTVSWYQQALGQGPQFIFQYYREEENGRGNFPPRFSGLQFPNYSSELNVNALELDDSALYLCASSIDSVGQFFGPGTRLTVL.

The chain employs TRBV28 and TRBJ1-2; no clear D. The ends were cut back, 2 bases at V and 9 bases at J, with 19 bases in the middle. Per the germline V gene, CDR1 is MDHEN and CDR2 is SYDVKM. The CDR3 is 15 residues long. The CDR3 loop reads CASSLDTPGPGSYTF. The DNA for the CDR3 is TGTGCCAGCAGTTTAGACACCCCTGGTCCCGGCAGCTACACCTTC.

Turning to this clone: The same CDR3 can be traced to other DNA sequences in this sample. The chain is built from TRBV7-2 and TRBJ2-7; 13 bases agree with TRBD2. This CDR3 is built from 15 residues. J lost 2 bases, V lost 5 bases, and 3 bases had no gene match. Germline V gives CDR1 SGHTA, CDR2 FQGNSA. The CDR3 here is CASSGGLAGAYEQYF. The CDR3 DNA follows: TGTGCCAGCAGCGGCGGACTAGCGGGAGCCTACGAGCAGTACTTC. Using reference TRBV7-2 and TRBJ2-7 for the parts outside the CDR3, the full variable domain is GAGVSQSPSNKVTEKGKDVELRCDPISGHTALYWYRQSLGQGLEFLIYFQGNSAPDKSGLPSDRFSAERTGGSVSTLTIQRTQQEDSAVYLCASSGGLAGAYEQYFGPGTRLTVT.

The chain links TRBV28 to TRBJ2-3; D gene ambiguous. CDR3 length: 14 residues. Trimming stripped 6 bases from V and 2 bases from J, with 12 bases between. Germline values: CDR1 MDHEN, CDR2 SYDVKM. The CDR3 region is CASSPLGYTDTQYF. Written as DNA, the CDR3 is TGTGCCAGCAGCCCTCTGGGGTACACAGATACGCAGTATTTT. Using reference TRBV28 and TRBJ2-3 for the parts outside the CDR3, the full variable domain is DVKVTQSSRYLVKRTGEKVFLECVQDMDHENMFWYRQDPGLGLRLIYFSYDVKMKEKGDIPEGYSVSREKKERFSLILESASTNQTSMYLCASSPLGYTDTQYFGPGTRLTVL.

This chain joins TRBV6-5 and TRBJ2-7, with D tentatively TRBD2 (6 bases). CDR1 is MNHEY, CDR2 SVGAGI, per germline. V gave up 2 bases and J gave up 2 bases, with 13 bases separating them. There are 15 residues in the CDR3. The CDR3: CASSYLQRATYEQYF. CDR3 sequence (DNA): TGTGCCAGCAGTTACCTACAGCGGGCCACCTACGAGCAGTACTTC.

This clone was counted only a few times. The chain couples TRBV19 to TRBJ1-5; no definite D call. Trimming cost V 5 bases and J 4 bases, with 9 bases left between them. CDR3 length equals 13 residues. Per the germline V gene, CDR1 is LNHDA and CDR2 is SQIVND (reference sequence). CDR3 sequence: CASSPGGNQPQHF. The DNA of the CDR3 is TGTGCCAGTAGTCCGGGAGGGAATCAGCCCCAGCATTTT.